These T cell receptor beta chains were read from a single sample in a study of OX40 agonist ivuxolimab in advanced cancers. Produced via immunoSEQ multiplex PCR; TCRdb's table is partial and in-frame only. The table has about 79,000 clones, around 85% seen once. Specimen: CD4+ or CD8+ T cells sorted from blood, collected in a trial of the OX40 agonist ivuxolimab. The receptors here all came from an adult with an advanced solid tumor such as melanoma, head and neck, liver or kidney cancer. Both conserved end residues are part of each CDR3. The D gene is left open where the match is weak. Expanded clones get a size class; other rows say once, few or many, or leave the size out.

.	TRBV5-1	TRBD1	TRBJ1-1	TGCGCCAGCAGCTTGGGACAGGGGGCCGGGACTGAAGCTTTCTTT	CASSLGQGAGTEAFF
.	TRBV6-6	TRBD1	TRBJ2-7	TGTGCCAGCAGTTACAAAACAGGGGCCAGGGACGAGCAGTACTTC	CASSYKTGARDEQYF
.	TRBV11-3	TRBD1	TRBJ1-2	TGTGCCAGCAGCTCCAGCCTGAGGGGGCGAGGCTACACCTTC	CASSSSLRGRGYTF
.	TRBV14	TRBD1	TRBJ1-6	TGTGCCAGCCGCGACAGGGGGCTGTATTCACCCCTCCACTTT	CASRDRGLYSPLHF
.	TRBV7-2	.	TRBJ1-4	TGTGCCAGCAGCTTAGGTGACAGCCACTCTAATGAAAAACTGTTTTTT	CASSLGDSHSNEKLFF
.	TRBV9	.	TRBJ1-1	TGTGCCAGCAGCGGAAAAGACGGGGTGGGCACTGAAGCTTTCTTT	CASSGKDGVGTEAFF
.	TRBV5-1	TRBD2	TRBJ2-5	TGCGCCAGCAGGACTCTAGCGGAGAAAGAGACCCAGTACTTC	CASRTLAEKETQYF
.	TRBV28	.	TRBJ1-5	TGTGCCAGCAGTCCGGGACAAGGGCTGGATGCAGCCCAGCATTTT	CASSPGQGLDAAQHF
once	TRBV7-2	.	TRBJ1-2	TGTGCCAGCAGCTTAAGGGTCAGAGGCTATGGCTACACCTTC	CASSLRVRGYGYTF
.	TRBV28	.	TRBJ2-1	TGTGCCAGCAGTCGAACCGAAGTACTAGGACAGTTCTTC	CASSRTEVLGQFF
.	TRBV7-9	TRBD2	TRBJ2-5	TGTGCCAGCAGCCCTTTTAAAAGACTAGCGGGAGTAGAGACCCAGTACTTC	CASSPFKRLAGVETQYF
.	TRBV6-1	TRBD2	TRBJ2-7	TGTGCCAGCAGTGTTGGGACTGAGAGACTAGCGGCCTACGAGCAGTACTTC	CASSVGTERLAAYEQYF
.	TRBV5-1	.	TRBJ2-7	TGCGCCAGCAGCTCCAGCGGGTACGAGCAGTACTTC	CASSSSGYEQYF
.	TRBV27	TRBD1	TRBJ2-7	TGTGCCAGCAGAAATACCGGGACAGGGTTCTACGAGCAGTACTTC	CASRNTGTGFYEQYF
few	TRBV30	TRBD2	TRBJ2-1	TGTGCCTGGAGTGGCGTGGGGCTAGCGGGGATGAATGAGCAGTTCTTC	CAWSGVGLAGMNEQFF
.	TRBV30	.	TRBJ1-6	TGTGCCTGGAGTGTTCGGACCCGTGGGCAATCACCCCTCCACTTT	CAWSVRTRGQSPLHF